This TCR beta chain originates from a study of T cells in localized non-small cell lung cancer. The method was immunoSEQ multiplex PCR; TCRdb's version includes in-frame clones alone and lacks a portion of them. The sample carries about 35,000 clones, around 93% recorded once. Notes on this clone: Its antigen remains unidentified.

Study-level results: There were a median roughly 54 of the top 100 tumor clones appearing in adjacent lung. Uninvolved adjacent lung, not tumor, had the highest T cell clonality.

Germline CDR1 and CDR2: SGHVS and FQNEAQ. Between the trimmed V and J ends, which lost 2 bases and 3 bases, there was a span of 7 bases. CDR3 length: 13 residues. The clonotype was recovered from a female donor older than 55 with stage II lung adenocarcinoma. V usage is TRBV7-8 and J usage is TRBJ2-5; D unclear. The source material was peripheral blood mononuclear cells, sampled before any cancer treatment. The CDR3 is CASSLYDKETQYF. CDR3 nucleotides: TGTGCCAGCAGCTTATACGACAAAGAGACCCAGTACTTC.